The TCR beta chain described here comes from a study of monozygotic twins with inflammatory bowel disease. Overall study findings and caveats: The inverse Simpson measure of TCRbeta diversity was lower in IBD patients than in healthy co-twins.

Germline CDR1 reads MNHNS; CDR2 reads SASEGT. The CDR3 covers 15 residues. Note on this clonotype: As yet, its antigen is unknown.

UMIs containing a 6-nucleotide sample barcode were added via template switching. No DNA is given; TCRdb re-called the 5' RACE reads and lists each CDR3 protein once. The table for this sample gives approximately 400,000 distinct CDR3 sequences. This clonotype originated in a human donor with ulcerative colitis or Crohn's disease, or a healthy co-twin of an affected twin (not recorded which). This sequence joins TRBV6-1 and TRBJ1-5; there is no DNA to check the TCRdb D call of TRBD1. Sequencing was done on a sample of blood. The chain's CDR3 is CASREKQGFNQPQHF.